The 24 T cell receptor beta chains reported below all come from one sample, sequenced in a study of blood T cell repertoires in COVID-19. Profiling relied on immunoSEQ multiplex PCR, and the TCRdb table lists in-frame clones only, not all of them. The sample contains 200,000 or so clones, approximately 90% of which appear only once. Sequenced input: peripheral blood. Receptors originate from a young man with COVID-19, enrolled during active disease.

This chain uses TRBV29-1 with TRBJ2-2; TRBD1 is a possible D gene (5 bases). This CDR3 spans 13 amino acids. CDR1 is SQVTM and CDR2 is ANQGSEA in the germline V gene. Deletions cut 3 bases from V and 4 bases from J, with 9 bases between. The CDR3: CSVDTGPTGELFF. In nucleotides, the CDR3 is TGCAGCGTTGATACAGGTCCCACCGGGGAGCTGTTTTTT.

The chain combines TRBV18 with TRBJ2-7; tentatively, D is TRBD2 (5 bases). Germline values: CDR1 KGHSH, CDR2 LQKENI. V was shortened by 0 bases and J by 6 bases, with 15 bases between the two germline ends. This CDR3 contains 15 residues. CDR3 DNA: TGTGCCAGCTCACCACCCAGTGGAGGCCCCTCCGAGCAGTACTTC. Its protein product is CASSPPSGGPSEQYF.

The gene calls are TRBV11-3 and TRBJ2-1, with 8 positions matching TRBD1. Trimming took 5 bases from V and 4 from J; bases not matched to a gene: 4. The germline V gene encodes CDR1 SGHNT and CDR2 YENEEA. The CDR3 runs to 14 residues. The CDR3 DNA reads as TGTGCCAGCAGCCGGGGACAGGTTTACAATGAGCAGTTCTTC. It yields the protein CASSRGQVYNEQFF. Full variable domain (remainder filled in from reference TRBV11-3 and TRBJ2-1): EAGVVQSPRYKIIEKKQPVAFWCNPISGHNTLYWYLQNLGQGPELLIRYENEEAVDDSQLPKDRFSAERLKGVDSTLKIQPAELGDSAVYLCASSRGQVYNEQFFGPGTRLTVL.

This rearrangement joins TRBV6-5 to TRBJ2-1, with 9 bases lining up with TRBD1. CDR3 length equals 15 residues. Germline CDR1 MNHEY, CDR2 SVGAGI. Trimming at V came to 5 bases and at J to 3 bases, leaving 5 bases not matched to a gene. DNA for the CDR3: TGTGCCAGCAGTAAACAGGGGGCGCGCTACAATGAGCAGTTCTTC. Encoded protein: CASSKQGARYNEQFF.

The V call is TRBV28, the J call TRBJ2-7; D perhaps matches TRBD1 (5 bases). V was clipped by 6 bases and J by 2 bases, with 8 bases between them. This CDR3 contains 12 residues. Germline V gene sequence: CDR1 MDHEN, CDR2 SYDVKM. This CDR3 reads CASSRTPYEQYF. For the CDR3, the DNA is TGTGCCAGCAGCCGGACACCCTACGAGCAGTACTTC.

This rearrangement joins TRBV6-5 to TRBJ1-2; D gene ambiguous. CDR3 size: 12 residues. Per germline, CDR1 MNHEY and CDR2 SVGAGI. V was cut by 7 bases and J by 4 bases, with 10 bases left in between. In DNA, the CDR3 is TGTGCCAGCATTGGACTTCCCTATGGCTACACCTTC. This encodes CASIGLPYGYTF.

The chain recombines TRBV24-1 with TRBJ1-1; D remains ambiguous. The germline V and J ends were trimmed by 5 bases and 5 bases, with 14 bases remaining between them. The CDR3 runs to 14 residues. CDR1 and CDR2 (germline): KGHDR, SFDVKD. CDR3 bases: TGTGCCACCAGTGTTAGGCAGAGAGGGACTGAAGCTTTCTTT. This sequence encodes CATSVRQRGTEAFF.

The rearrangement uses TRBV11-3 and TRBJ2-2; the D gene is possibly TRBD2 (5 bases). The CDR3 loop spans 16 amino acids. Between the trimmed V and J ends, which lost 4 bases and 0 bases, there was a span of 12 bases. Germline loops: CDR1 SGHNT, CDR2 YENEEA. CDR3 protein: CASSSTGVANTGELFF. The CDR3 nucleotides read TGTGCCAGCAGCTCCACCGGGGTTGCGAACACCGGGGAGCTGTTTTTT.

This chain joins TRBV5-6 and TRBJ2-1; 7 nucleotides match TRBD2. Germline V gene lookup returns CDR1 SGHDT and CDR2 YYEEEE. V was clipped by 0 bases and J by 4 bases; unmatched bases: 4. This CDR3 spans 15 amino acids. CDR3 protein: CASSLGLAEYNEQFF. CDR3 DNA sequence: TGTGCCAGCAGCTTGGGGCTAGCGGAGTACAATGAGCAGTTCTTC.

The CDR3 coding sequence is TGTGCCAGCCTCGGAACAGGGGAAGCTTTCTTT. This sequence encodes CASLGTGEAFF. This chain uses TRBV11-2 with TRBJ1-1, with D tentatively TRBD1 (6 bases). This CDR3 is 11 amino acids long. V shed 8 bases and J shed 8 bases, with 12 bases lying between them. From germline, CDR1 is SGHAT and CDR2 FQNNGV.

This rearrangement joins TRBV28 to TRBJ2-7, with 8 bases aligning to TRBD2. CDR3 length equals 13 residues. Germline V gene lookup returns CDR1 MDHEN and CDR2 SYDVKM. Trimming took 6 bases from V and 6 from J; bases not matched to a gene: 7. Written as DNA, the CDR3 is TGTGCCAGCAGCTCAGCGGGGGTCCGCGAGCAGTACTTC. It specifies CASSSAGVREQYF.

The chain has TRBV9 and TRBJ2-3; 14 bases align to TRBD2. The CDR3 sequence is 19 residues long. Germline assignment: CDR1 SGDLS and CDR2 YYNGEE. Trimming took 1 base from V and 11 from J; bases not matched to a gene: 18. CDR3 DNA sequence: TGTGCCAGCAGCGTATCAGACGGACTAGCGGGGGGCAGGGCGATATGGCAGTATTTT. This gives the protein CASSVSDGLAGGRAIWQYF.

The rearrangement uses TRBV7-9 and TRBJ1-2; D gene uncertain. Trimming stripped 5 bases from V and 0 bases from J, with 7 bases between. The germline CDR1 and CDR2 sequences are SEHNR and FQNEAQ (reference sequence). This CDR3 has 13 amino acids. The DNA for the CDR3 is TGTGCCAGCAGCCCAGACACTAACTATGGCTACACCTTC. This codes for CASSPDTNYGYTF.

The chain is built from TRBV18 and TRBJ1-2, with D maybe TRBD1 (6 bases). The CDR3 is 16 residues long. Germline CDR1 reads KGHSH; CDR2 reads LQKENI. The germline V and J ends were trimmed by 3 bases and 0 bases, with 14 bases remaining between them. CDR3 protein: CASSPRQTGANYGYTF. CDR3 nucleotide sequence: TGTGCCAGCTCACCCCGCCAGACAGGAGCTAACTATGGCTACACCTTC.

The chain links TRBV4-1 to TRBJ1-1; maybe TRBD1 (6 bases). V lost 2 bases and J 11 bases, leaving 18 bases between the germline ends. The germline V gene encodes CDR1 MGHRA and CDR2 YSYEKL. This CDR3 comprises 14 residues. The CDR3, as DNA: TGCGCCAGCAGCCAACGTGCCACTCCGGGGGGCGCTTTCTTT. Translation gives CASSQRATPGGAFF.

The chain carries TRBV19 and TRBJ1-3; D is undetermined. Trimming cost V 3 bases and J 1 base, with 7 bases left between them. Germline values: CDR1 LNHDA, CDR2 SQIVND (reference sequence). The CDR3 is made up of 14 amino acids. The CDR3 spells CASSMAVSGNTIYF. In DNA form, the CDR3 reads TGTGCCAGTAGTATGGCAGTTTCTGGAAACACCATATATTTT.

The chain uses TRBV5-1 and TRBJ1-1; maybe TRBD1 (6 bases). The CDR3 covers 17 residues. Per germline, CDR1 SGHRS and CDR2 YFSETQ. Trimming left V 5 bases short and J 5 bases short, with 25 bases between. In nucleotides, the CDR3 is TGCGCCAGCAGTCCCCCGGGACAAAGGCAAGGAAGGACTGAAGCTTTCTTT. Protein sequence: CASSPPGQRQGRTEAFF.

The chain has TRBV5-1 and TRBJ1-1, with D perhaps matching TRBD1 (6 bases). Germline V gene lookup returns CDR1 SGHRS and CDR2 YFSETQ. This CDR3 is built from 17 residues. The V end lost 0 bases, the J end lost 2 bases, and 17 bases lay between the germline ends. In DNA form, the CDR3 reads TGCGCCAGCAGCTTGGCGAGTCGGGGGGCCCTAAACACTGAAGCTTTCTTT. Translation gives CASSLASRGALNTEAFF.

This chain uses TRBV14 with TRBJ2-1, with D uncertain. Germline assignment: CDR1 SGHDN and CDR2 FVKESK. This CDR3 has 13 amino acids. V dropped 3 bases and J dropped 2 bases, with 5 bases sitting between them. The CDR3 DNA sequence: TGTGCCAGCAGCCAGCGCCCCTACAATGAGCAGTTCTTC. Translation gives CASSQRPYNEQFF.

The rearrangement joins TRBV7-2 to TRBJ2-5; D is possibly TRBD1 (6 bases). V was cut by 1 base and J by 2 bases, with 8 bases left in between. In germline, CDR1 is SGHTA, CDR2 FQGNSA. The CDR3 length is 14 residues. This CDR3 reads CASSLGRGQETQYF. Written as DNA, the CDR3 is TGTGCCAGCAGCTTAGGCAGGGGACAAGAGACCCAGTACTTC.

The chain links TRBV28 to TRBJ1-5; 10 bases fit TRBD1. Germline V gene sequence: CDR1 MDHEN, CDR2 SYDVKM. V was pared by 6 bases and J by 10 bases, with 9 bases of the junction left unmatched. This CDR3 region has 14 residues. CDR3 loop: CASSQGQGDRPQHF. CDR3 bases: TGTGCCAGCAGCCAAGGACAGGGGGATCGTCCCCAGCATTTT.

The V gene is TRBV9, the J gene TRBJ2-3; TRBD2 matches at 7 bases. This CDR3 is built from 14 residues. Germline assignment: CDR1 SGDLS and CDR2 YYNGEE. Germline trimming cut 2 bases from V and 2 bases from J; bases unmatched to any gene: 2. CDR3 loop: CASSVSGSTDTQYF. In nucleotides, the CDR3 is TGTGCCAGCAGCGTTAGCGGGTCCACAGATACGCAGTATTTT.

The chain couples TRBV19 to TRBJ1-2; 8 bases map to TRBD1. There are 13 residues in the CDR3. CDR1 and CDR2 from the germline V gene are LNHDA and SQIVND (reference sequence). V was clipped by 3 bases and J by 5 bases; unmatched bases: 2. The CDR3 DNA is TGTGCCAGTAGTATGAGACAGGGGTATGGCTACACCTTC. Amino acids: CASSMRQGYGYTF.

The CDR3 sequence is CASSPGQGVVNEQFF. CDR3 nucleotides: TGTGCCAGCTCACCCGGACAGGGGGTGGTCAATGAGCAGTTCTTC. The chain joins TRBV18 to TRBJ2-1; TRBD1 aligns across 10 bases. V shed 3 bases, J shed 6 bases, and the junction held 5 bases outside the gene matches. This CDR3 contains 15 residues. The germline V gene has CDR1 KGHSH and CDR2 LQKENI. Drawing the rest from reference TRBV18 and TRBJ2-1, the complete variable domain is NAGVMQNPRHLVRRRGQEARLRCSPMKGHSHVYWYRQLPEEGLKFMVYLQKENIIDESGMPKERFSAEFPKEGPSILRIQQVVRGDSAAYFCASSPGQGVVNEQFFGPGTRLTVL.